Described below is a single T cell receptor (beta chain) sequence and its context. These data originate in a study of monozygotic twins with inflammatory bowel disease. The germline V gene encodes CDR1 MNHEY and CDR2 SVGEGT. The CDR3 is 17 residues long. Incorporation of UMIs carrying a 6-nucleotide sample barcode was performed by template switching. For both chains, the TCRalpha and TCRbeta cDNA went through two nested PCRs of approximately 16 and 10 cycles. Each CDR3 protein gets one entry in TCRdb, which reprocessed the 5' RACE reads and gives no DNA. The ten most abundant clones cover 5.5% to 6.5% of a sample with some 330,000 distinct CDR3 sequences.

Material for sequencing was blood. The clonotype comes from a human donor with ulcerative colitis or Crohn's disease, or a healthy co-twin of an affected twin (not recorded which). V and J are TRBV6-2 or TRBV6-3 and TRBJ2-7; the TCRdb D gene call, TRBD1, has no DNA to confirm it. This CDR3 is CASSYKTGTLFPYEQYF.